Below are 15 T cell receptor beta chains sequenced from a single sample in a study of cytomegalovirus exposure and HLA in healthy donors. The PCR was carried out with 60 Vbeta primers and 13 Jbeta primers. The protocol was immunoSEQ multiplex PCR, while the TCRdb copy is restricted to in-frame clones and leaves out a portion. The sample lists around 160,000 clones; around 78% were seen once. Sequences were obtained from PBMCs. Receptors originate from a woman aged 35 to 49 in good health and CMV-seronegative.

The rearrangement uses TRBV5-1 and TRBJ2-1; TRBD1 aligns across 7 bases. Germline assignment: CDR1 SGHRS and CDR2 YFSETQ. After removal of 4 bases from V and 7 bases from J, the junction contained 5 bases not matched to a gene. CDR3 length: 13 residues. DNA for the CDR3: TGCGCCAGCAGCCCCATACAGGGGAATGAGCAGTTCTTC. It yields the protein CASSPIQGNEQFF.

This clone occurred a few times. This chain uses TRBV2 with TRBJ1-4, with D possibly TRBD1 on 6 matching bases. This CDR3 region has 14 residues. Per germline, CDR1 SNHLY and CDR2 FYNNEI. Trimming cost V 6 bases and J 7 bases, with 15 bases left between them. The DNA of the CDR3 is TGTGCCAGCAGCATGGACAGCGTAGGTGAAAAACTGTTTTTT. Translated, it gives CASSMDSVGEKLFF.

In regard to this clone: The junction differs from germline at one of its ends, possibly a read error. The rearrangement links TRBV7-2 to TRBJ2-3; D remains ambiguous. The CDR3 sequence is 15 residues long. The germline gives CDR1 SGHTA, CDR2 FQGNSA. CDR3 DNA sequence: TGTGCCAGCGGCTTAATTGCAACTAGCACAGATACGCAGTATTTT. Its protein product is CASGLIATSTDTQYF.

The chain employs TRBV19 and TRBJ2-7, with 9 positions matching TRBD2. This CDR3 is 13 amino acids long. Germline V lookup: CDR1 LNHDA, CDR2 SQIVND (reference sequence). V lost 4 bases, J lost 6 bases, and 4 bases stayed unmatched. The CDR3: CASSRGLAREQYF. The CDR3, as DNA: TGTGCCAGTAGTAGAGGACTAGCGCGCGAGCAGTACTTC.

As to this clone: An end of the junction differs from the germline gene, which may be a read error. V gene TRBV18 combines with J gene TRBJ1-5; the D gene is possibly TRBD1 (6 bases). Germline loops: CDR1 KGHSH, CDR2 LQKENI. The CDR3 is made up of 17 amino acids. The chain's CDR3 is CASSPQNTGLTGQPQHF. The CDR3, as DNA: TGTGCCAGCTCGCCACAAAACACAGGGTTAACGGGTCAGCCCCAGCATTTT.

The rearrangement links TRBV6-6 to TRBJ2-2, with 11 bases lining up with TRBD2. This CDR3 has 14 amino acids. Germline CDR1 and CDR2: MNHNY and SVGAGI (reference sequence). With 7 bases clipped from V and 6 bases from J, the junction kept 4 bases outside the gene matches. CDR3 nucleotide sequence: TGTGCCAGCATGACTAGCGGGATCTCCGGGGAGCTGTTTTTT. Translating it yields CASMTSGISGELFF.

The chain links TRBV7-9 to TRBJ1-4; D is unresolved. With 2 bases removed from V and 0 bases from J, the gap between germline ends came to 7 bases. The CDR3 covers 15 residues. Germline V CDR1 and CDR2: SEHNR, FQNEAQ (reference sequence). The DNA for the CDR3 is TGTGCCAGCAGCTTAAACACACCAACTAATGAAAAACTGTTTTTT. Its protein is CASSLNTPTNEKLFF.

This clone has only one observation. For the CDR3, the DNA is TGTGCCAGCAGCTCTTGGGGGACAACTTATGGCTACACCTTC. It encodes CASSSWGTTYGYTF. The rearrangement joins TRBV7-9 to TRBJ1-2, with D possibly being TRBD1 (6 bases). Trimming pared 4 bases from V and 5 bases from J, leaving 14 bases between. The CDR3 length is 14 residues. CDR1 and CDR2 from the germline V gene are SEHNR and FQNEAQ (reference sequence).

The chain joins TRBV30 to TRBJ2-5, with D possibly matching TRBD1 (5 bases). Germline V gives CDR1 GTSNPN, CDR2 SVGIG (reference sequence). Trimming pared 2 bases from V and 1 base from J, leaving 8 bases between. The CDR3 sequence is 13 residues long. CDR3 sequence reads: CAWSQGVQETQYF. CDR3 DNA sequence: TGTGCCTGGAGTCAAGGGGTCCAAGAGACCCAGTACTTC.

The chain couples TRBV28 to TRBJ2-3; D perhaps matches TRBD2 (6 bases). The CDR3 runs 14 residues. Germline CDR1 reads MDHEN; CDR2 reads SYDVKM. Trimming took 6 bases from V and 7 from J, leaving 17 bases between them. The DNA of the CDR3 is TGTGCCAGCAGATCGGGACTCACGCGGAATACGCAGTATTTT. This gives the protein CASRSGLTRNTQYF.

The rearrangement joins TRBV28 to TRBJ1-5, with TRBD1 matching over 7 bases. Germline-derived CDR1 and CDR2 are MDHEN and SYDVKM. The V and J ends lost 3 bases and 1 base, in that order; junction bases with no gene match: 6. The CDR3 is made up of 16 amino acids. For the CDR3, the DNA is TGTGCCAGCAGTTTCTCCGGGACAGTAAGCAATCAGCCCCAGCATTTT. Translating it yields CASSFSGTVSNQPQHF.

The rearrangement joins TRBV4-2 to TRBJ1-4; 12 nucleotides line up with TRBD1. The CDR3 has 17 residues. Germline V gene sequence: CDR1 LGHNA, CDR2 YNFKEQ. V lost 5 bases, J lost 5 bases, and 9 bases stayed unmatched. The CDR3 protein is CASSSGQGAMGNEKLFF. CDR3 coding DNA: TGTGCCAGCAGCTCGGGACAGGGGGCTATGGGGAATGAAAAACTGTTTTTT.

The V and J genes are TRBV5-8 and TRBJ1-5; a weak D match, TRBD1 (6 bases). The V end lost 0 bases, the J end lost 4 bases, and 14 bases lay between the germline ends. CDR1 SGHTS and CDR2 YDEGEE come from the germline V gene. The CDR3 has 16 amino acids. The CDR3 reads CASSLGLQGQNQPQHF. In DNA form, the CDR3 reads TGTGCCAGCAGCTTGGGGCTACAGGGCCAAAATCAGCCCCAGCATTTT.

The rearrangement links TRBV7-2 to TRBJ2-5; weak D call: TRBD2 (5 bases). This CDR3 comprises 15 residues. Trimming stripped 5 bases from V and 3 bases from J, with 16 bases between. Germline V CDR1 and CDR2: SGHTA, FQGNSA. In DNA, the CDR3 is TGTGCCAGCAGCCGAAGCGGACTTCCCAAAGAGACCCAGTACTTC. Protein product: CASSRSGLPKETQYF.

The chain couples TRBV6-1 to TRBJ1-2; 9 nucleotides line up with TRBD1. V shed 6 bases and J 6 bases; nucleotides not matched to a gene: 5. The CDR3 totals 13 residues. Per germline, CDR1 MNHNS and CDR2 SASEGT. The DNA of the CDR3 is TGTGCCAGCAGGAACAGGGGGCTTAATGGCTACACCTTC. Its translation: CASRNRGLNGYTF.